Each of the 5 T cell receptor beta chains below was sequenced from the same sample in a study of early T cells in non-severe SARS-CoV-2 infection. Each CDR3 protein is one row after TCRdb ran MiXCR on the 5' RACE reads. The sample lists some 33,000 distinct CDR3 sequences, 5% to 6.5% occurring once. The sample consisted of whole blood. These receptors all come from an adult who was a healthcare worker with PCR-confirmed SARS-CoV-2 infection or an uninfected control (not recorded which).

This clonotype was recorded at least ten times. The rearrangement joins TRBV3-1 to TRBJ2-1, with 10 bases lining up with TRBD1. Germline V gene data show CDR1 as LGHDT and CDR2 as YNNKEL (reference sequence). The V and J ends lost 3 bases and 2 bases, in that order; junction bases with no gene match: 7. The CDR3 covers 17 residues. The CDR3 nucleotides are TGTGCCAGCAGCCATATCGTCGGACAGGGGGCCTACAATGAGCAGTTCTTC. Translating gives CASSHIVGQGAYNEQFF.

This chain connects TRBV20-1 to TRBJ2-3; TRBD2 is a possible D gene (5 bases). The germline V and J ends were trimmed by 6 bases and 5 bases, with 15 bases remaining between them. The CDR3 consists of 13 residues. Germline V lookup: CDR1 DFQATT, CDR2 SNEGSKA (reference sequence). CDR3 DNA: TGCAGTGCCTTTGGCCTTGAGGGAGATACGCAGTATTTT. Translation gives CSAFGLEGDTQYF.

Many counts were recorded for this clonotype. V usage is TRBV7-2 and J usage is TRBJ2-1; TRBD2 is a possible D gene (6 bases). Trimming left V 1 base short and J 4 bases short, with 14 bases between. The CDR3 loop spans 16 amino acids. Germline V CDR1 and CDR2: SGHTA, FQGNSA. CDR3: CASSLVGLATYNEQFF. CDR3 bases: TGTGCCAGCAGCTTAGTAGGTCTAGCGACATACAATGAGCAGTTCTTC.

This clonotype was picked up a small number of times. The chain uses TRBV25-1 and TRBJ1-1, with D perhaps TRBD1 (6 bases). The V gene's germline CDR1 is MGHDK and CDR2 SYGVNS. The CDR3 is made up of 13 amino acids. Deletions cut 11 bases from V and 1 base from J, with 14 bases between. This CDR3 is CAERGAGNTEAFF. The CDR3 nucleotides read TGTGCCGAACGGGGGGCTGGGAACACTGAAGCTTTCTTT.

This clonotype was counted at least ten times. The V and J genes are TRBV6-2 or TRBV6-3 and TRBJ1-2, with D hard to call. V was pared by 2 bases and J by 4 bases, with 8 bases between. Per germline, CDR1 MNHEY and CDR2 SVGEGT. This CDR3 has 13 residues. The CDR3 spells CASSYIPVYGYTF. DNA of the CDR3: TGTGCCAGCAGTTACATTCCAGTCTATGGCTACACCTTC.